This TCR beta chain stems from a study of post-analysis software for immune sequencing data. Carried by the TCR beta cDNA libraries were unique molecular identifiers. Each CDR3 protein is one row after TCRdb ran MiXCR on the PCR reads. Here the sample spans 450,000 or so distinct CDR3 sequences, roughly 45% being singletons. The CDR3 loop spans 16 amino acids. Germline V CDR1 and CDR2: DFQATT, SNEGSKA (reference sequence). The ends were cut back, 0 bases at V and 4 bases at J, with 16 bases in the middle. Comment on this clonotype: Its antigen is undetermined.

Study-level results: For normalized Chao1 diversity, multiple sclerosis patients scored significantly lower than controls did. When patients were compared with controls, 5 or 6 TRBV segments were more frequent, TRBV5-6, TRBV5-1 and TRBV20-1 among them.

This receptor was taken from a girl aged 5-17 years with multiple sclerosis. This sequence joins TRBV20-1 and TRBJ1-5; D not certain. Specimen: blood. The CDR3 here is CSARDLRASDNQPQHF. In nucleotides, the CDR3 is TGCAGTGCTAGAGATCTAAGGGCTTCGGATAATCAGCCCCAGCATTTT.